A single sample gave rise to the 14 T cell receptor beta chains below, sequenced in a study of blood T cell repertoires in COVID-19 (dated by TCRdb to the early 2020s). The receptor library was made with the immunoSEQ multiplex PCR assay. TCRdb carries this immuneACCESS record with in-frame sequences only. Its versions omit some clonotypes, under half of them owing to an unresolved V gene in the studies checked, with the rest unexplained. The sample data list approximately 500,000 clones, and nearly 90% of these were observed just once. The top ten clones comprise over 0.7% of the sample. Sequencing was done on a sample of peripheral blood. The source is a man younger than 35 with COVID-19, enrolled during active disease.

The chain uses TRBV19 and TRBJ2-5; 11 bases fit TRBD2. The germline CDR1 and CDR2 sequences are LNHDA and SQIVND (reference sequence). This CDR3 contains 14 residues. The V gene end was trimmed by 6 bases and the J gene end by 4 bases; junction bases not matched to a gene: 4. The CDR3 loop is CASSSGTSGETQYF. CDR3 sequence (DNA): TGTGCCAGTAGCTCCGGGACTAGCGGAGAGACCCAGTACTTC. Full variable domain (rest looked up from reference TRBV19 and TRBJ2-5): DGGITQSPKYLFRKEGQNVTLSCEQNLNHDAMYWYRQDPGQGLRLIYYSQIVNDFQKGDIAEGYSVSREKKESFPLTVTSAQKNPTAFYLCASSSGTSGETQYFGPGTRLLVL.

The CDR3 loop reads CASIRMTTEAFF. Written as DNA, the CDR3 is TGTGCCAGCATCAGGATGACCACTGAAGCTTTCTTT. This chain joins TRBV12-3 or TRBV12-4 and TRBJ1-1; the D is unclear. V was shortened by 7 bases and J by 4 bases, with 10 bases between the two germline ends. This CDR3 has 12 residues.

The rearrangement joins TRBV18 to TRBJ1-1; TRBD1 agrees at 9 bases. Germline V CDR1 and CDR2: KGHSH, LQKENI. The CDR3 sequence is 17 residues long. Germline trimming cut 2 bases from V and 0 bases from J; bases unmatched to any gene: 7. CDR3 protein: CASSPSETGGMNTEAFF. In DNA form, the CDR3 reads TGTGCCAGCTCACCATCTGAGACAGGGGGAATGAACACTGAAGCTTTCTTT.

CDR3 bases: TGTGCCAGCAATCGGCAGGGTAGCTTAGATACGCAGTATTTT. This encodes CASNRQGSLDTQYF. The chain combines TRBV2 with TRBJ2-3, with a possible D match to TRBD1 (5 bases). The CDR3 runs to 14 residues. Germline V gene lookup returns CDR1 SNHLY and CDR2 FYNNEI. With 7 bases removed from V and 5 bases from J, the gap between germline ends came to 16 bases.

J is TRBJ2-7 and V is TRBV19, with TRBD2 matching over 9 bases. The ends lost 4 bases at V and 5 bases at J; junction bases unmatched: 6. The germline CDR1 and CDR2 sequences are LNHDA and SQIVND (reference sequence). The CDR3 is made up of 14 amino acids. Written as DNA, the CDR3 is TGTGCCAGTAGTAGCGGGACTAGCTTTGACGAGCAGTACTTC. This gives the protein CASSSGTSFDEQYF.

CDR3 DNA sequence: TGCGCCAGCAGCTTTAGTATTCGGCAGGACGGAGGCGAGCAGTACTTC. As protein: CASSFSIRQDGGEQYF. The chain uses TRBV5-1 and TRBJ2-7; maybe TRBD2 (5 bases). Germline loops: CDR1 SGHRS, CDR2 YFSETQ. The CDR3 has 16 residues. V was pared by 2 bases and J by 6 bases, with 21 bases between.

The chain carries TRBV5-6 and TRBJ2-3; D might be TRBD1 (6 bases). This CDR3 region has 14 residues. The ends were cut back, 3 bases at V and 4 bases at J, with 12 bases in the middle. CDR1 and CDR2 from the germline V gene are SGHDT and YYEEEE. Here the CDR3 DNA reads TGTGCCAGCAGCTCCGGAGCAGGGGCAGATACGCAGTATTTT. Encoded protein: CASSSGAGADTQYF.

The chain has TRBV7-9 and TRBJ2-3; D is unclear. This CDR3 is built from 14 residues. Germline V gene data show CDR1 as SEHNR and CDR2 as FQNEAQ (reference sequence). V was cut by 2 bases and J by 2 bases, with 8 bases left in between. The CDR3 here is CASSLSRHTDTQYF. In DNA form, the CDR3 reads TGTGCCAGCAGCTTATCTCGACACACAGATACGCAGTATTTT.

The chain recombines TRBV6-5 with TRBJ2-2; D remains ambiguous. Per the germline V gene, CDR1 is MNHEY and CDR2 is SVGAGI. Trimming removed 2 bases from V and 4 bases from J, with 8 bases in between. The CDR3 is 14 residues long. The chain's CDR3 is CASSYLQATGELFF. In DNA form, the CDR3 reads TGTGCCAGCAGTTACCTGCAAGCCACCGGGGAGCTGTTTTTT.

This rearrangement joins TRBV11-3 to TRBJ2-7; 12 bases align to TRBD2. V lost 4 bases, J lost 5 bases, and 6 bases stayed unmatched. The CDR3 spans 15 residues. Germline lookup yields CDR1 SGHNT and CDR2 YENEEA. The CDR3 region has the DNA TGTGCCAGCAGCTCTAGCGGGAGGGCGGACCACGAGCAGTACTTC. The encoded protein is CASSSSGRADHEQYF.

A word on this clone: A junction end diverges from the germline sequence, so it may reflect a read error. The chain uses TRBV20-1 and TRBJ2-2, with 10 bases lining up with TRBD2. Germline CDR1 reads DFQATT; CDR2 reads SNEGSKA (reference sequence). CDR3 length equals 13 residues. For the CDR3, the DNA is TGCAGTGCTAGTCCGGCTAGCGGGAGACCTCACCTTTTT. It is translated as CSASPASGRPHLF.

The gene calls are TRBV27 and TRBJ2-1; no clear D gene. The V gene lost 4 bases and the J gene lost 0 bases, with 10 bases spanning the gap. The CDR3 spans 15 residues. Germline values: CDR1 MNHEY, CDR2 SMNVEV (reference sequence). The CDR3 DNA follows: TGTGCCAGCAGTTACGACTTAAGCTCCTACAATGAGCAGTTCTTC. Its translation: CASSYDLSSYNEQFF.

The rearrangement uses TRBV19 and TRBJ1-2; 8 nucleotides match TRBD1. With 5 bases clipped from V and 4 bases from J, the junction kept 9 bases outside the gene matches. The CDR3 sequence is 15 residues long. CDR1 and CDR2 (germline): LNHDA, SQIVND (reference sequence). CDR3: CASSADLTGVYGYTF. The CDR3 bases are TGTGCCAGTAGTGCTGACTTGACAGGGGTCTATGGCTACACCTTC.

The chain recombines TRBV6-4 with TRBJ2-7; 9 bases line up with TRBD2. Germline-derived CDR1 and CDR2 are MRHNA and SNTAGT. The junction had 9 bases not matched to a gene; V was cut back by 6 bases and J by 6 bases. This CDR3 has 14 residues. The CDR3 coding sequence is TGTGCCAGCAGGGAAGCGGGGGGTGCGGGCGAGCAGTACTTC. Translated, it gives CASREAGGAGEQYF.